The 8 T cell receptor beta chains presented below share a single source sample, sequenced in a study of T-cell memory formation after mild COVID-19. TCRdb reprocessed the 5' RACE reads via MiXCR and lists one record per CDR3 protein. The sample lists over 350,000 distinct CDR3 sequences, roughly 15% occurring once. Sample: PBMCs or a T cell subset sorted from them (not recorded which). These TCRs come from a man between 18 and 29 years old who had mild COVID-19 (a few samples of this study predate the infection). Cell type and time point are not known.

This clonotype occurred a few times. V and J are TRBV5-1 and TRBJ2-2; possibly TRBD1 or TRBD2 for D (6 bases each). This CDR3 is built from 17 residues. Germline V gene data show CDR1 as SGHRS and CDR2 as YFSETQ. V lost 4 bases to trimming and J lost 0 bases, with 16 bases between them. The CDR3 DNA reads TGCGCCAGCAGCCCTAAGGGGGACTGGACGAACACCGGGGAGCTGTTTTTT. Translation gives CASSPKGDWTNTGELFF.

The chain joins TRBV6-7 to TRBJ1-1; D is uncertain. TRBV6-7 is an open reading frame, and its role is uncertain. The CDR3 loop spans 17 amino acids. Trimming removed 11 bases at V and 3 bases at J, with 28 bases between. The CDR3 region is CARVPPRRDLGDTEAFF. For the CDR3, the DNA is TGTGCCCGGGTGCCGCCTCGGAGGGATTTGGGTGACACTGAAGCTTTCTTT.

This clonotype was seen only a few times. The chain combines TRBV5-1 with TRBJ1-6, with a tentative D call TRBD1 (5 bases). Germline V lookup: CDR1 SGHRS, CDR2 YFSETQ. V was cut by 4 bases and J by 5 bases, with 16 bases left in between. This CDR3 is built from 16 residues. CDR3 DNA: TGCGCCAGCAGCGCCTCGGGACGACGCGATAATTCACCCCTCCACTTT. Translated, it gives CASSASGRRDNSPLHF.

The chain couples TRBV15 to TRBJ2-3; 8 nucleotides agree with TRBD2. There are 15 residues in the CDR3. Germline lookup yields CDR1 LNHNV and CDR2 YYDKDF (reference sequence). V was clipped by 3 bases and J by 1 base; unmatched bases: 3. In nucleotides, the CDR3 is TGTGCCACCAGCAGGTTGACTAGCGGCACAGATACGCAGTATTTT. Amino acid sequence: CATSRLTSGTDTQYF.

The chain couples TRBV6-2 or TRBV6-3 to TRBJ2-3; possible D gene TRBD2, 6 bases. The germline V and J ends were trimmed by 2 bases and 5 bases, with 8 bases remaining between them. The CDR3 extends over 13 amino acids. Germline CDR1 is MNHEY and CDR2 is SVGEGT. The CDR3 DNA sequence: TGTGCCAGCAGTTACATCGGGGGAGATACGCAGTATTTT. Translation gives CASSYIGGDTQYF.

Ten or more counts support this clonotype. The chain couples TRBV20-1 to TRBJ2-1; D is unresolved. There are 13 residues in the CDR3. Germline CDR1 reads DFQATT; CDR2 reads SNEGSKA (reference sequence). The ends were cut back, 1 base at V and 12 bases at J, with 16 bases in the middle. CDR3 sequence reads: CSARAPARPGQFF. The CDR3, as DNA: TGCAGTGCTAGAGCGCCAGCGCGGCCTGGGCAGTTCTTC.

The rearrangement joins TRBV6-5 to TRBJ2-2; 7 nucleotides match TRBD1. Germline CDR1 and CDR2: MNHEY and SVGAGI. Losses at the gene ends were 2 bases for V and 4 bases for J; bases not matched to a gene: 7. This CDR3 has 16 amino acids. The CDR3 coding sequence is TGTGCCAGCAGTTACCAAACAGGGGTCAGCACCGGGGAGCTGTTTTTT. It is translated as CASSYQTGVSTGELFF.

The sample holds many counts of this clonotype. This chain uses TRBV5-1 with TRBJ1-2; 7 bases match TRBD1. Germline V lookup: CDR1 SGHRS, CDR2 YFSETQ. The CDR3 covers 13 residues. Trimming cost V 4 bases and J 5 bases; bases outside gene matches: 5. The CDR3 protein is CASSRTGDYGYTF. In nucleotides, the CDR3 is TGCGCCAGCAGCCGAACAGGGGATTATGGCTACACCTTC.